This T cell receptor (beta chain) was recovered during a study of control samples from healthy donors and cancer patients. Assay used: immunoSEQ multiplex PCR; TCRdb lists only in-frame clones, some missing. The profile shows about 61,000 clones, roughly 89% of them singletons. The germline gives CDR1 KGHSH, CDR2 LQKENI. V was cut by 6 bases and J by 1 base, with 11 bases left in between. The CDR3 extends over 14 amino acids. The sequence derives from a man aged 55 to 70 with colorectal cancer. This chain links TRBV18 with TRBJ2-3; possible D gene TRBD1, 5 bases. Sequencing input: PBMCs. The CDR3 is CASSPGFGTDTQYF. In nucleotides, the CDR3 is TGTGCCAGCTCCCCAGGGTTCGGCACAGATACGCAGTATTTT.